This T cell receptor (beta chain) was recorded in a study of T cell responses to AZD1222 COVID-19 vaccine. In the study overall: Pooled in the analysis were second doses at about 4 or about 12 weeks. Notes on the study in general: The reported proportion of spike-specific TCRs targeting unmutated variant regions was nearly half. The donors showed a predominance of white British ancestry and of females, with possible underestimation of clonal diversity. Repertoire sampling was restricted to post-peak T cell response timepoints.

With respect to this clone: Its target is not known.

The data were produced by immunoSEQ multiplex PCR, yet TCRdb's version contains in-frame clones alone and is incomplete. The repertoire has tens of thousands of clones, roughly 88% of them found once; the top ten carry 22%. Trimming cost V 0 bases and J 7 bases, with 13 bases left between them. This CDR3 is built from 15 residues. CDR1 is LGHNA, CDR2 YNFKEQ, per germline. This receptor was taken from an adult in good health. Material: peripheral blood, obtained on day 0 of AZD1222 vaccination. V and J are TRBV4-2 and TRBJ1-3; D might be TRBD1 (6 bases). CDR3 protein: CASSQDLPGANTIYF. Written as DNA, the CDR3 is TGTGCCAGCAGCCAAGATCTCCCGGGGGCGAACACCATATATTTT.